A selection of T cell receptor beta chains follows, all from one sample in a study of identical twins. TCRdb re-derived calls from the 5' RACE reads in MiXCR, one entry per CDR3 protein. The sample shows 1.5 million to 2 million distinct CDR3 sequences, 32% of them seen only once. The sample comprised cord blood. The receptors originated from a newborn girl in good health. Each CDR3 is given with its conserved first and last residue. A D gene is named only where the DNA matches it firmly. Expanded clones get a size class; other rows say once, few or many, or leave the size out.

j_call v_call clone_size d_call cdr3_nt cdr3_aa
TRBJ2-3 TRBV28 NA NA TGTGCCAGCGCCGACATGTACACAGATACGCAGTATTTT CASADMYTDTQYF
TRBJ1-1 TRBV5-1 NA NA TGCGCCAGCAGCCCCAGGGTAGCGGACACTGAAGCTTTCTTT CASSPRVADTEAFF
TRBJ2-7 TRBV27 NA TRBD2 TGTGCCAGCAGTTTATCTTCCATCCCCACGTTCCTTCTAGCGGGGGGGGGCTACAATGAGCAGTACTTC CASSLSSIPTFLLAGGGYNEQYF
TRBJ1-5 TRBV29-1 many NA TGCAGCGTTGCTGGGTTAAGAGGGGGTGCGAATCAGCCCCAGCATTTT CSVAGLRGGANQPQHF
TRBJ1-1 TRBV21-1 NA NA TGTGCCAGCAGCAAGGACAGGGGTTTACGGAACACTGAAGCTTTCTTT CASSKDRGLRNTEAFF
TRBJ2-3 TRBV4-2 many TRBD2 TGTGCCAGCAGCCAAGAGCGGACTAGCCCCGCAGATACGCAGTATTTT CASSQERTSPADTQYF
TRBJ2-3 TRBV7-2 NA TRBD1 TGTGCCAGCAGCTTAGCGAGGACAGGGCGCACAGATACGCAGTATTTT CASSLARTGRTDTQYF
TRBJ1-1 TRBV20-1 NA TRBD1 TGCAGTGCTAGAGATCACAGACAGGGGAACACTGAAGCTTTCTTT CSARDHRQGNTEAFF
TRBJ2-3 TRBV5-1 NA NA TGCGCCAGCAGCTTGGCTAGGGGCGGTCGGAAAGATACGCAGTATTTT CASSLARGGRKDTQYF
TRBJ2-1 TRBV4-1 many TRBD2 TGCGCCAGCAGCCAAGTTGGACTAGCGACTTACAATGAGCAGTTCTTC CASSQVGLATYNEQFF
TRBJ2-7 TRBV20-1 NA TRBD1 TGCAGCGGTGTCGACAGGGAGAGGAGCTACGAGCAGTACTTC CSGVDRERSYEQYF
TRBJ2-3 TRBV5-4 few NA TGTGCCAGCAGCTCCCTAGATGTAGATACGCAGTATTTT CASSSLDVDTQYF
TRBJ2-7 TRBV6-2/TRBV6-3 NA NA TGTGCCAGCAGTTACGTCGGAGTCCCCTCCTACGAGCAGTACTTC CASSYVGVPSYEQYF
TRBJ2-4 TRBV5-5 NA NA TGTGCCAGCAGCTCGGCAGAGCAAAAAAACATTCAGTACTTC CASSSAEQKNIQYF
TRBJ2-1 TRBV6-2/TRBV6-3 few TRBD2 TGTGCCAGCAAGGAGCGGGAGTTAGGGAGTAATGAGCAGTTCTTC CASKERELGSNEQFF
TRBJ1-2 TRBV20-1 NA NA TGCAGTGGCCAATTGGCTAACTATGGCTACACCTTC CSGQLANYGYTF
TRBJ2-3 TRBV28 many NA TGTGCCAGCAGTCCAGAACCGATACAGGGATACACAGATACGCAGTATTTT CASSPEPIQGYTDTQYF
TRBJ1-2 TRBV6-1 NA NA TGTGCCAGCATGAGGGTCGGCTGTGGCTACACCTTC CASMRVGCGYTF
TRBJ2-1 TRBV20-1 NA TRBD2 TGCAGTGCTCCGGCGGGGGCCTACAATGAGCAGTTCTTC CSAPAGAYNEQFF
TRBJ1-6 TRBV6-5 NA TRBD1 TGTGCCACCCACCAGGGGGCTTCTAATTCACCCCTCCACTTT CATHQGASNSPLHF
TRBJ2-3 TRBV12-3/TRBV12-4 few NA TGTGCCAGCAGTACCCGGGGTAGGAGAACAGATACGCAGTATTTT CASSTRGRRTDTQYF
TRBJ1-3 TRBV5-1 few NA TGCGCCAGCAGCTTGACCACAGGCAACTCTGGAAACACCATATATTTT CASSLTTGNSGNTIYF
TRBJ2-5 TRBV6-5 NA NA TGTGCCAGCGGCGTGGACAATGAGCAGTACTTC CASGVDNEQYF
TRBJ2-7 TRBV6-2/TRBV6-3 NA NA TGTGCCAGCAGTTACGGTAGCGGAGCCTACAATGAGCAGTACTTC CASSYGSGAYNEQYF
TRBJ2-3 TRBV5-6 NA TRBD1 TGTGCCAGCAGCTTAGACAGACAGGGGAGAGCAGATACGCAGTATTTT CASSLDRQGRADTQYF
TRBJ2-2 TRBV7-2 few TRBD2 TGTGCCAGCAGCTTCGGGACTAGAATCGGGGAGCTGTTTTTT CASSFGTRIGELFF
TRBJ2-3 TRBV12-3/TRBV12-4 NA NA TGTGCCAGCAGCCCCCCCTCGGGGATGTGCACAGATACGCAGTATTTT CASSPPSGMCTDTQYF
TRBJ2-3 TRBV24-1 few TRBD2 TGTGCCACCAGGGGGGGGTCCGATACGCAGTATTTT CATRGGSDTQYF
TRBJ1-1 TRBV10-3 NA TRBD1 TGTGCCATCAGCGCCCAGGGGGCTACTGAAGCTTTCTTT CAISAQGATEAFF
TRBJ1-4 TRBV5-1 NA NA TGCGCCAGCAGCTTAGGGCCGGGGCAAACTAATGAAAAACTGTTTTTT CASSLGPGQTNEKLFF
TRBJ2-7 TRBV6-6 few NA TGTGCCAGCAGTGCGACTCTAAGCTCCTACGAGCAGTACTTC CASSATLSSYEQYF
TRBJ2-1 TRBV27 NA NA NA CASSFLAAEQFF
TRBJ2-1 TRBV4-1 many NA TGTGCCAGCAGCCAAGCCTCGGGCAATGAGCAGTTCTTC CASSQASGNEQFF
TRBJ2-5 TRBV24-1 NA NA TGTGCCACCAGTACTAACCGTTTTAGATCTCGGAATGAGCAGTACTTC CATSTNRFRSRNEQYF
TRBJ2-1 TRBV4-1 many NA TGCGCCAGCAGCCCGGGACTTCTCACCTACAATGAGCAGTTCTTC CASSPGLLTYNEQFF
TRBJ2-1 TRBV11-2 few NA TGTGCCAGCAGCCCGCACATCGCGCCCTCCTACAATGAGCAGTTCTTC CASSPHIAPSYNEQFF
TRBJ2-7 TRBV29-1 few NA TGCAGCGTAGCCCGGACGTACTACGAGCAGTACTTC CSVARTYYEQYF
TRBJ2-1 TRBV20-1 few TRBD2 TGCAGTGCTCGCCCGGCGGGGGGGTACAATGAGCAGTTCTTC CSARPAGGYNEQFF